A selection of T cell receptor beta chains follows, all from one sample in a study of human T cells and chemical hapten exposure. Via MiXCR, TCRdb re-called the RACE reads, giving one row per CDR3 protein. This sample has about 180,000 distinct CDR3 sequences; around 30% occur once, and the top ten carry about 2.7%. Sequencing was performed on whole blood, taken in connection with sensitization to the hapten diphenylcyclopropenone (DPC). These receptors all come from a woman under 40 with alopecia areata. Some clones in this sample may be carry-over from other donors' samples. Each CDR3 is given with its conserved first and last residue. The D gene is left open where the match is weak.

CDR3aa: CASSLGQGPKAFF
d_gene: -
v_gene: TRBV5-4
j_gene: TRBJ1-1

CDR3aa: CAIESDHRGEQFF
d_gene: TRBD1
v_gene: TRBV10-3
j_gene: TRBJ2-1

CDR3aa: CASCPAGRGETQYF
d_gene: -
v_gene: TRBV11-2
j_gene: TRBJ2-5

CDR3aa: CATSSPPRAEQFF
d_gene: -
v_gene: TRBV15
j_gene: TRBJ2-1

CDR3aa: CASPDRQLNTEAFF
d_gene: -
v_gene: TRBV6-1
j_gene: TRBJ1-1

CDR3aa: CSARTGQEQPQHF
d_gene: TRBD1
v_gene: TRBV29-1
j_gene: TRBJ1-5

CDR3aa: CSVGGTDTQYF
d_gene: -
v_gene: TRBV29-1
j_gene: TRBJ2-3

CDR3aa: CASSLVGTESRGYTF
d_gene: TRBD1
v_gene: TRBV7-2
j_gene: TRBJ1-2

CDR3aa: CASSLNGGPFLTDTQYF
d_gene: -
v_gene: TRBV5-4
j_gene: TRBJ2-3

CDR3aa: CASSPNRGADTQYF
d_gene: TRBD1
v_gene: TRBV11-2
j_gene: TRBJ2-3

CDR3aa: CASSWDRVKMEQYF
d_gene: TRBD1
v_gene: TRBV6-2/TRBV6-3
j_gene: TRBJ2-7

CDR3aa: CATSRGMGQGADTQYF
d_gene: -
v_gene: TRBV15
j_gene: TRBJ2-3

CDR3aa: CASSLTPGTGLSGTQYF
d_gene: -
v_gene: TRBV4-2
j_gene: TRBJ2-5

CDR3aa: CASSLTDRHYSPLHF
d_gene: -
v_gene: TRBV28
j_gene: TRBJ1-6

CDR3aa: CASSPRTAALRANVLTF
d_gene: -
v_gene: TRBV7-2
j_gene: TRBJ2-6